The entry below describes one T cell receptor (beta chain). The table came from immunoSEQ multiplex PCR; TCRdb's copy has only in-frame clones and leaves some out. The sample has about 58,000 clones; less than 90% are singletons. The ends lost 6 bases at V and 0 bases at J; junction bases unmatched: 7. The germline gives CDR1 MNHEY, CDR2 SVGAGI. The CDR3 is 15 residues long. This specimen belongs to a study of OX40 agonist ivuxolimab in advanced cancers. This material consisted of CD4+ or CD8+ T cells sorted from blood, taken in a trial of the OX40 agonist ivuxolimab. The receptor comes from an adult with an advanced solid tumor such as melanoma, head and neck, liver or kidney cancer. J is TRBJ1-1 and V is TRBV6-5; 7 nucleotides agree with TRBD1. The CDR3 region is CASRVEGAVNTEAFF. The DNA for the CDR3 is TGTGCCAGCAGGGTTGAGGGGGCGGTGAACACTGAAGCTTTCTTT.